This TCR beta chain originates from a study of T cells after yellow fever vaccination. TCRdb reanalysed the 5' RACE reads using MiXCR and keeps one entry per CDR3 protein. The table lists about 30,000 distinct CDR3 sequences, 3.5% to 5% of them singletons. This clonotype has a count of ten or more. Sequenced here: CD8+ T cells sorted from PBMCs, sampled 5 days after the yellow fever booster vaccination. The receptor comes from a young man who received the YFV17D yellow fever vaccine.

The CDR3 protein is CASRPSGDSKYEQYF. The CDR3 coding sequence is TGTGCCAGCCGCCCTAGCGGAGATTCGAAGTACGAGCAGTACTTC. The chain uses TRBV3-1 and TRBJ2-7, with TRBD2 matching over 7 bases. The CDR3 length is 15 residues. Germline V gene data show CDR1 as LGHDT and CDR2 as YNNKEL (reference sequence). The J segment lost 4 bases and the V segment lost 8 bases, leaving 14 bases of the junction unmatched.